This T cell receptor (beta chain) was observed in a study of blood T cell repertoires in COVID-19. Methods used by the authors: The authors estimated nucleated cell counts from reference gene primer amplification. Clones were sequenced by immunoSEQ multiplex PCR, and TCRdb holds only the in-frame ones, with some missing. The D gene and trimming were derived from the DNA, and the V and J assignments and clone size from that table. The sample records about 260,000 clones, about 80% being singletons. Source material: peripheral blood. The sequence derives from a woman aged 80 or over with acute or convalescent COVID-19.

The CDR3 spells CASSLGGIYGYTF. The DNA of the CDR3 is TGTGCCAGCAGTTTAGGGGGCATCTATGGCTACACCTTC. The rearrangement joins TRBV12-3 or TRBV12-4 to TRBJ1-2, with a tentative D call TRBD1 (5 bases). The length of the CDR3 is 13 residues. The V gene lost 1 base and the J gene lost 4 bases, with 7 bases spanning the gap.